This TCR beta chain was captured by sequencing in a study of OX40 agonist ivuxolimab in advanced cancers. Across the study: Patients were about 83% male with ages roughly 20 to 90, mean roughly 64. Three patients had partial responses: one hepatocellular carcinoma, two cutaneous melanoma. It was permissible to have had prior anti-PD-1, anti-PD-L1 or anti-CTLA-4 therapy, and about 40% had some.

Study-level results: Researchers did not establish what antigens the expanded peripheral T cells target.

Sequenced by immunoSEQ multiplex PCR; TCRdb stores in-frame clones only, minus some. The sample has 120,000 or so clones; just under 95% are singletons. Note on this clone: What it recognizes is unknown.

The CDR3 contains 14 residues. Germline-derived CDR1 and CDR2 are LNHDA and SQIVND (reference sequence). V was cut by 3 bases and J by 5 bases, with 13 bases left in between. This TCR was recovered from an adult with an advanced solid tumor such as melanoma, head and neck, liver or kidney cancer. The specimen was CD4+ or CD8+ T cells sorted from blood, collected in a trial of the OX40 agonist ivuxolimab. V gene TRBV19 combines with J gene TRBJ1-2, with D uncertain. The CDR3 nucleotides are TGTGCCAGTAGTATCATCGGGCCTGGGTATGGCTACACCTTC. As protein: CASSIIGPGYGYTF.